This record concerns one T cell receptor beta chain sequence. What antigen it recognizes has not been identified. Per-base qualities were not stored, and no clone one base away is much larger. At one collaborating source in Seattle, patients were enrolled during active infection and were followed longitudinally through the course of disease. Each collaborating institution followed its own protocols to collect whole blood in K2EDTA tubes. For TCRbeta analysis, collaborator samples were shipped as frozen whole blood, as isolated PBMCs, or as DNA extracted from either sample type. This sample was included in a study of blood T cell repertoires in COVID-19 (dated by TCRdb to 2018 to 2021). At the level of the whole study: Collaborator samples came from the United States, Italy and Spain and covered acute and convalescent phases of COVID-19. The prospective study material was composed of cDNA or gDNA derived from T cells, B-cell-depleted T cells, or PBMCs. Subjects who had been exposed to COVID-19, were actively infected with it, or had recovered from it provided the deeply sampled blood TCRbeta repertoires that made up the dataset. A freely available public database, intended as a resource for researchers studying the immune response to SARS-CoV-2, is where the repertoires were released. Samples were obtained from the ongoing ImmuneRACE study (first 160 participants) and from 1,254 subjects provided by 6 global collaborators. The sample metadata nearly always contained a de-identified subject ID, COVID-19 status, age in years and sex. Where available, HLA class I and class II types were taken from metadata supplied by the sample provider and were not determined by assay-based typing.

Beyond this particular receptor, the publication reports: The quantity of clinical and demographic metadata differed by source and by participant and was supplied without curation.

TCRbeta CDR3 regions were amplified from genomic DNA using the immunoSEQ Assay, a bias-controlled multiplex PCR. Per the original workflow: The number of nucleated cells in each sample was estimated from the amplification of reference gene primers within the assay. Sequence reads were collapsed and filtered to measure the absolute abundance of every unique TCRbeta CDR3 rearrangement. Productive Simpson clonality was computed per sample as the square root of Simpson's diversity index over productive rearrangements. The source is immuneACCESS, and TCRdb retained only in-frame sequences with V and J called. Part of the clones is not carried over; for the studies checked, unresolved V genes explain less than half of this, and the remainder is unexplained. The V and J calls and clone size were taken over from that table, and D and trimming were inferred from the DNA. The sample data list around 370,000 clones, and about nine tenths of these were observed just once. Of the sample, 7% to 8% falls within the top ten clones.

The V end loses 0 bases and the J end loses 4 bases, and a stretch of 12 bases separates them. The CDR3 contains 15 residues, cysteine and phenylalanine counted. The sequence is cut down to CDR3 DNA, 45 bases in frame from base 1. This TCR was recovered from a woman in her seventies with COVID-19, enrolled during active disease. Material: peripheral blood. The chain couples TRBV23-1 to TRBJ1-2; the D gene is possibly TRBD1, with 5 bases matching. TRBV23-1 is flagged as an ORF with uncertain function. In nucleotide form, the sequence is TGCGCCAGCAGTCAATCGGGCCTGCAGGGCTATGGCTACACCTTC. Its translation reads: CASSQSGLQGYGYTF.